This T cell receptor (beta chain) was retrieved from a study of T-cell memory formation after mild COVID-19. Study-wide results and caveats: Second-wave clones reaching peak frequency on day 37 lacked confirmed SARS-CoV-2 specificity. Clones shrinking from day 15 to 85 showed even CD4/CD8 mixes; later expanders tilted CD4+. CD4+ contracting clones were mainly CM and EM; CD8+ ones, EMRA.

A remark on this clonotype: Its antigen is unknown.

From 5'RACE with constant-segment primers came TCR alpha and TCR beta cDNA libraries that carried sample barcodes and UMIs. A single record per CDR3 protein comes from TCRdb applying MiXCR to the 5' RACE reads. The table includes hundreds of thousands of distinct CDR3 sequences, around 22% detected once. Source material: PBMCs or a T cell subset sorted from them (not recorded which). The sequence derives from an adult woman who had mild COVID-19 (a few samples of this study predate the infection). Cell type and time point are not known.

The CDR3 nucleotides read TGTGCCTGGGGGGCAGGGAACCCTGGAAACACCATATATTTT. Protein sequence: CAWGAGNPGNTIYF. This sequence joins TRBV30 and TRBJ1-3, with a tentative D call TRBD1 (5 bases). CDR3 size: 14 residues. Germline CDR1 and CDR2: GTSNPN and SVGIG (reference sequence). V lost 5 bases to trimming and J lost 2 bases, with 13 bases between them.